This TCR beta chain was sequenced for a study of metastatic and nonmetastatic thyroid tumors. Not a single patient had been given any form of treatment at any point before undergoing thyroid surgery. Using MiXCR, TCRdb reanalyzed the PCR reads. The sample consists of tens of thousands of clones, around 25% of them appearing once. The table lists this clone with many counts. Sequenced sample: blood. This TCR was recovered from a female donor with papillary thyroid cancer or a benign thyroid nodule (not recorded which). Some clones in this sample may be carry-over from other donors' samples.

CDR3 residues: CASRGSGNEQFF. The CDR3 region has the DNA TGTGCCAGCAGAGGGTCGGGCAATGAGCAGTTCTTC. The chain is built from TRBV12-3 or TRBV12-4 and TRBJ2-1; D is ambiguous. The CDR3 contains 12 residues. V shed 6 bases and J shed 6 bases, with 9 bases lying between them.